The next 26 T cell receptor beta chains were all read from a single sample in a study of T cells after posttransplantation cyclophosphamide. The protocol was immunoSEQ multiplex PCR, while the TCRdb copy is restricted to in-frame clones and leaves out a portion. The data show fewer than 40,000 clones, with roughly 89% seen just once and more than 12% held by the top ten. The sequencing input was PBMCs. These receptors originate from a woman aged 40 to 50 with a blood cancer, CMV-positive, and with a related stem cell donor.

There are a few counts of this clone. The rearrangement links TRBV19 to TRBJ1-6; D unclear. The CDR3 runs to 14 residues. Germline V gives CDR1 LNHDA, CDR2 SQIVND (reference sequence). The germline V and J ends were trimmed by 2 bases and 10 bases, with 12 bases remaining between them. The CDR3 nucleotides read TGTGCCAGTAGTATATCGGGGTTTGAGTCACCCCTCCACTTT. Amino acids: CASSISGFESPLHF.

J is TRBJ2-7 and V is TRBV13, with 7 positions matching TRBD1. The CDR3 is 12 amino acids. V lost 5 bases, J lost 4 bases, and 2 bases stayed unmatched. CDR1 is PRHDT and CDR2 is FYEKMQ in the germline V gene (reference sequence). The CDR3: CASSPTGYEQYF. CDR3 DNA: TGTGCCAGCAGCCCGACAGGGTACGAGCAGTACTTC.

The V and J genes are TRBV9 and TRBJ2-7, with D maybe TRBD2 (6 bases). V lost 0 bases and J lost 1, with 14 bases in between. CDR3 length: 16 amino acids. Germline-derived CDR1 and CDR2 are SGDLS and YYNGEE. The CDR3 DNA sequence: TGTGCCAGCAGCGTAGAAGGGAGGACAAGTTCCTACGAGCAGTACTTC. Translation gives CASSVEGRTSSYEQYF. Variable domain in full (rest from reference TRBV9 and TRBJ2-7): DSGVTQTPKHLITATGQRVTLRCSPRSGDLSVYWYQQSLDQGLQFLIQYYNGEERAKGNILERFSAQQFPDLHSELNLSSLELGDSALYFCASSVEGRTSSYEQYFGPGTRLTVT.

A remark on this clone: One junction end does not reproduce the germline sequence, and a read error may be involved. This same CDR3 is encoded by further DNA sequences in the sample. The V call is TRBV7-8, the J call TRBJ1-5, with D possibly matching TRBD1 (6 bases). This CDR3 has 14 residues. Germline V gene sequence: CDR1 SGHVS, CDR2 FQNEAQ. The CDR3 DNA follows: TGCGCCAGCAGCTTAGGGGGAGGAAATCAGCCCCAGCATTTT. Amino acids: CASSLGGGNQPQHF.

The V gene is TRBV19, the J gene TRBJ1-2; D may be TRBD1 (5 bases). Per the germline V gene, CDR1 is LNHDA and CDR2 is SQIVND (reference sequence). V was cut by 9 bases and J by 0 bases, with 32 bases left in between. This CDR3 has 20 residues. The CDR3 bases are TGTGCCAGCGAGAGTGGAAACCAGCAATGGGGGGGGAAGGCTAACTATGGCTACACCTTC. Translated: CASESGNQQWGGKANYGYTF.

This clone was seen just once. The CDR3 nucleotides read TGTGCCAGCAGCTTAATACAGGGCGGCGAGCAGTACTTC. It encodes CASSLIQGGEQYF. V is TRBV11-2 and J is TRBJ2-7; perhaps TRBD1 as D (6 bases). Germline V lookup: CDR1 SGHAT, CDR2 FQNNGV. Trimming left V 2 bases short and J 6 bases short, with 11 bases between. CDR3 size: 13 residues.

The rearrangement links TRBV18 to TRBJ2-4; 7 bases agree with TRBD1. The ends lost 3 bases at V and 0 bases at J; junction bases unmatched: 8. The CDR3 spans 17 residues. Per the germline V gene, CDR1 is KGHSH and CDR2 is LQKENI. The CDR3 DNA is TGTGCCAGCTCACCCCTGACAGGGAGACTAGCCAAAAACATTCAGTACTTC. This sequence encodes CASSPLTGRLAKNIQYF.

V gene TRBV6-4 combines with J gene TRBJ2-1; D ambiguous. Trimming left V 0 bases short and J 4 bases short, with 7 bases between. The germline V gene has CDR1 MRHNA and CDR2 SNTAGT. The CDR3 consists of 14 residues. CDR3 residues: CASSDSGGYNEQFF. DNA of the CDR3: TGTGCCAGCAGTGACTCAGGCGGATACAATGAGCAGTTCTTC.

In DNA form, the CDR3 reads TGTGCCAGCAGGGCGACAGGGGAGGAGACCCAGTACTTC. Residues: CASRATGEETQYF. The chain carries TRBV2 and TRBJ2-5, with 8 positions matching TRBD1. The CDR3 consists of 13 residues. The ends lost 6 bases at V and 5 bases at J; junction bases unmatched: 5. Per germline, CDR1 SNHLY and CDR2 FYNNEI.

The chain has TRBV7-8 and TRBJ1-2, with D maybe TRBD1 (5 bases). V was pared by 1 base and J by 8 bases, with 11 bases between. CDR1 SGHVS and CDR2 FQNEAQ come from the germline V gene. This CDR3 contains 13 residues. CDR3 residues: CASSLGLQGGYTF. CDR3 sequence (DNA): TGTGCCAGCAGCTTAGGGTTGCAGGGAGGCTACACCTTC.

This clone was observed a few times. The genes are TRBV6-6 and TRBJ2-2; 7 bases map to TRBD2. The CDR3 extends over 15 amino acids. Germline V gene data show CDR1 as MNHNY and CDR2 as SVGAGI (reference sequence). V lost 6 bases, J lost 3 bases, and 7 bases stayed unmatched. The DNA of the CDR3 is TGTGCCAGCAGGACTCAGCGGGGCCACACCGGGGAGCTGTTTTTT. Translated, it gives CASRTQRGHTGELFF.

This clone occurred a few times. This chain joins TRBV19 and TRBJ1-1, with D hard to call. The germline V and J ends were trimmed by 3 bases and 0 bases, with 5 bases remaining between them. The CDR3 length is 13 residues. Germline V CDR1 and CDR2: LNHDA, SQIVND (reference sequence). The CDR3 DNA sequence: TGTGCCAGTAGTATCCGTGTGAACACTGAAGCTTTCTTT. Translating it yields CASSIRVNTEAFF.

The chain joins TRBV5-4 to TRBJ2-1; D perhaps matches TRBD2 (5 bases). V gave up 0 bases and J gave up 4 bases, with 14 bases separating them. The CDR3 consists of 16 residues. Per the germline V gene, CDR1 is SGHNT and CDR2 is YYREEE (reference sequence). CDR3 in DNA: TGTGCCAGCAGCTTGGGGCGCCCGGGGTTTTACAATGAGCAGTTCTTC. This codes for CASSLGRPGFYNEQFF.

This chain connects TRBV19 to TRBJ2-7, with 7 nucleotides matching TRBD1. V gave up 7 bases and J gave up 3 bases; unmatched junction bases: 12. The germline gives CDR1 LNHDA, CDR2 SQIVND (reference sequence). This CDR3 spans 15 amino acids. The CDR3 nucleotides are TGTGCCAGTAAATGGGGGCAGGGGGAGAACTACGAGCAGTACTTC. Residues: CASKWGQGENYEQYF.

The chain couples TRBV19 to TRBJ1-2; TRBD1 matches 10 bases. J gave up 4 bases and V 5 bases, and 4 bases lay outside the gene matches. The CDR3 sequence is 14 residues long. Germline CDR1 and CDR2: LNHDA and SQIVND (reference sequence). This CDR3 is CASSPGQGVYGYTF. CDR3 bases: TGTGCCAGTAGTCCCGGACAGGGGGTCTATGGCTACACCTTC.

This clone was found once. The rearrangement links TRBV7-9 to TRBJ1-1; D might be TRBD1 (6 bases). Germline CDR1 is SEHNR and CDR2 is FQNEAQ (reference sequence). The CDR3 loop spans 15 amino acids. V lost 3 bases, J lost 3 bases, and 14 bases lay in between. In DNA, the CDR3 is TGTGCCAGCAGCTTTCACAGGGTAAGGGACACTGAAGCTTTCTTT. Translating gives CASSFHRVRDTEAFF.

The rearrangement joins TRBV5-4 to TRBJ2-7; 9 bases align to TRBD1. Unmatched junction bases numbered 6, after V lost 4 bases and J lost 1 base. This CDR3 is built from 15 residues. Germline CDR1 and CDR2: SGHNT and YYREEE (reference sequence). The CDR3 coding sequence is TGTGCCAGCAGCCTTATTGGGACAGGGTCCTACGAGCAGTACTTC. This gives the protein CASSLIGTGSYEQYF.

The rearrangement links TRBV6-5 to TRBJ1-2; D possibly corresponds to TRBD1 (6 bases). Trimming cost V 2 bases and J 8 bases, with 12 bases left between them. The CDR3 contains 13 residues. The germline V gene has CDR1 MNHEY and CDR2 SVGAGI. The CDR3 nucleotides are TGTGCCAGCAGTTACCGGCAGGGGCAAGGCTACACCTTC. It is translated as CASSYRQGQGYTF.

The rearrangement links TRBV6-1 to TRBJ2-7, with D possibly TRBD2 on 6 matching bases. The CDR3 consists of 14 residues. Germline V lookup: CDR1 MNHNS, CDR2 SASEGT. V was pared by 8 bases and J by 3 bases, with 17 bases between. DNA of the CDR3: TGTGCCAGCGTGCCCGGTATGGAGGGCTACGAGCAGTACTTC. This codes for CASVPGMEGYEQYF.

This sequence joins TRBV29-1 and TRBJ1-1; D is uncertain. The CDR3 length is 11 residues. The germline CDR1 and CDR2 sequences are SQVTM and ANQGSEA. In DNA, the CDR3 is TGCATTGGGTGGGAGACCCCTGAAGCTTTCTTT. It codes for CIGWETPEAFF.

V gene TRBV6-5 combines with J gene TRBJ1-2; the D gene is possibly TRBD1 (6 bases). CDR1 is MNHEY, CDR2 SVGAGI, per germline. There are 13 residues in the CDR3. V was trimmed by 10 bases and J by 3 bases, leaving 15 bases between them. For the CDR3, the DNA is TGTGCCACCCGGGGGGGGGCTGACTATGGCTACACCTTC. Amino acid sequence: CATRGGADYGYTF.

The chain is built from TRBV27 and TRBJ1-5; TRBD1 aligns across 8 bases. J gave up 5 bases and V 5 bases, and 8 bases lay outside the gene matches. In germline, CDR1 is MNHEY, CDR2 SMNVEV (reference sequence). CDR3 length: 15 amino acids. CDR3 DNA: TGTGCCAGCAGTCCTATGACAGGGGAGGATCAGCCCCAGCATTTT. This encodes CASSPMTGEDQPQHF.

The chain couples TRBV9 to TRBJ2-3; no clear D gene. Looked up from germline, CDR1 is SGDLS and CDR2 is YYNGEE. Trimming stripped 0 bases from V and 0 bases from J, with 11 bases between. CDR3 length: 16 residues. The CDR3 DNA is TGTGCCAGCAGCGTAGGACACGCCAGGAGCACAGATACGCAGTATTTT. The encoded protein is CASSVGHARSTDTQYF.

The V gene is TRBV12-5, the J gene TRBJ1-5; tentatively, D is TRBD1 (5 bases). Germline V gene lookup returns CDR1 LGHNT and CDR2 FRNRAP. The CDR3 covers 15 residues. Trimming removed 2 bases at V and 3 bases at J, with 11 bases between. The CDR3 nucleotides are TGTGCTAGTGGTTTGATTGACAGTCTCAATCAGCCCCAGCATTTT. This translates into CASGLIDSLNQPQHF.

V gene TRBV6-4 combines with J gene TRBJ2-1; the D gene is possibly TRBD2 (6 bases). The CDR3 spans 15 residues. Looked up from germline, CDR1 is MRHNA and CDR2 is SNTAGT. V dropped 7 bases and J dropped 8 bases, with 21 bases sitting between them. The CDR3 nucleotides read TGTGCCAGCACCCAAGGCGGGGAAGGAATCCATGAGCAGTTCTTC. Translated, it gives CASTQGGEGIHEQFF.

V is TRBV5-4 and J is TRBJ2-2; the D gene is possibly TRBD2 (5 bases). V lost 0 bases to trimming and J lost 5 bases, with 5 bases between them. In germline, CDR1 is SGHNT, CDR2 YYREEE (reference sequence). This CDR3 is built from 13 residues. CDR3 nucleotides: TGTGCCAGCAGCTTGGCGGGGACCGGGGAGCTGTTTTTT. This sequence encodes CASSLAGTGELFF.